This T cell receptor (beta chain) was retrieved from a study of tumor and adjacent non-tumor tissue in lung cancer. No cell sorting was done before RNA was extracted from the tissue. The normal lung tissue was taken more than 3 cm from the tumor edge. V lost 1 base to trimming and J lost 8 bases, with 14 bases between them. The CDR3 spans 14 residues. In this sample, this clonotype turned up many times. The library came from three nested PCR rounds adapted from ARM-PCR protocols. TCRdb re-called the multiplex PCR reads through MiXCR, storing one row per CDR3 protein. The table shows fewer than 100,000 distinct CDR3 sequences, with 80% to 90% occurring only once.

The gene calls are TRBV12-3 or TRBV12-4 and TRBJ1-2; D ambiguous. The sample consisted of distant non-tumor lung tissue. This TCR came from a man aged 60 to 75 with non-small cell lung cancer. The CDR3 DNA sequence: TGTGCCAGCAGTTTAGGCCTCGGGAGTAGCGGCTACACCTTC. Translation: CASSLGLGSSGYTF.